This TCR beta chain was retrieved from a study of control samples from healthy donors and cancer patients. V was shortened by 11 bases and J by 6 bases, with 23 bases between the two germline ends. This CDR3 comprises 15 residues. The germline CDR1 and CDR2 sequences are MNHEY and SVGAGI. Sequencing was performed with immunoSEQ multiplex PCR; in TCRdb, only in-frame clones are kept and a portion is missing. Of 70,000 to 90,000 clones in the sample, about 94% were seen once. This receptor was obtained from a woman between 18 and 29 years old in good health. Source material: blood. V gene TRBV6-5 combines with J gene TRBJ1-5, with D possibly matching TRBD1 (5 bases). The CDR3 DNA follows: TGTGCCGACGGGAGTGCAGGGAAGGGGTTTCAGCCCCAGCATTTT. Protein: CADGSAGKGFQPQHF.